The subject of this entry is one T cell receptor (beta chain). No antigen is known for it. TCRdb reanalysed the reads using MiXCR and keeps one entry per CDR3 protein. This sample has 300,000 to 400,000 distinct CDR3 sequences, with more than 8% found just once. These data belong to a study of T cell repertoires in cytomegalovirus infection. Study details: It was the public TCR beta signatures that indicated both CMV infection and matching HLA type.

Broader study findings: Cumulated frequencies of public TCR beta families served to identify carriers of CMV plus the relevant HLA. Dominating the ex vivo response were HLA-C-restricted CMV-specific TCR beta clonotypes.

The CDR3 runs 14 residues. Germline lookup yields CDR1 SGHTA and CDR2 FQGNSA. V was clipped by 1 base and J by 5 bases, with 12 bases between them. Sequenced: PBMCs. The V call is TRBV7-2, the J call TRBJ2-7; the D gene could be TRBD1 or TRBD2 (6 bases each). This TCR was recovered from a human donor in good health (CMV status not recorded). Some clones in this sample may be carry-over from other donors' samples. CDR3 protein: CASSLVGGGNEQYF. Written as DNA, the CDR3 is TGTGCCAGCAGCTTAGTGGGGGGCGGGAACGAGCAGTACTTC.